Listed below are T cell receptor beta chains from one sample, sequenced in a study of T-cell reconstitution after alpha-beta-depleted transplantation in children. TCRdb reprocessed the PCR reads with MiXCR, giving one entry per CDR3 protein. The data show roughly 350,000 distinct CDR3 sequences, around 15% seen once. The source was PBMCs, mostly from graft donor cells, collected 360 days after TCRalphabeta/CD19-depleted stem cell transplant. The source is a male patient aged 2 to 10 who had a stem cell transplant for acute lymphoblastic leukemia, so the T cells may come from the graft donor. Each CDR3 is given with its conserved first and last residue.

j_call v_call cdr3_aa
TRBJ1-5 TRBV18 CASRFGTDNQPQHF
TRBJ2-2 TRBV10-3 CAIRGDRVIGELFF
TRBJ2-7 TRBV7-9 CASSSPSGLAGAYEQYF
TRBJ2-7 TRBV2 CASSGDSREQYF
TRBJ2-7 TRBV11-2 CASSGTKSRLRPDEQYF
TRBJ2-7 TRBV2 CACRSLVGQHLEEQYF
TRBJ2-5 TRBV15 CATSSALAGARETQYF
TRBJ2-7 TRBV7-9 CASSGDGYEQYF
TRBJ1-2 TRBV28 CASSVRASNYGYTF
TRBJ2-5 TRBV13 CASSLRLAGGEGETQYF
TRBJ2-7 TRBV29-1 CSVEGSNGTGGASFDEQYF
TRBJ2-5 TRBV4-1 CASSQAAFQETQYF
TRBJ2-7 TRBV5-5 CASRASLASYEQYF
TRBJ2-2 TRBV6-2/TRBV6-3 CASSYSKGRVGDTGELFF
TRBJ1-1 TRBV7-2 CASSWTGMMNTEAFF
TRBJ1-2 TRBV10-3 CAISPDGPGYTF
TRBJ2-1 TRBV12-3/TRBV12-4 CASNKREGHYNEQFF
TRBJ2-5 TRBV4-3 CASSQDLRETQYF
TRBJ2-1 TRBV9 CASSVGGGPGEQFF
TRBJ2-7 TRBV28 CASSHIGGRRETYEQYF
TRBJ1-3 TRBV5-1 CASKDQSQGNTIYF
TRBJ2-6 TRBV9 CASSGDRGRVGVLTF
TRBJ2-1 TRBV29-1 CSVEEGLAVIYNEQFF
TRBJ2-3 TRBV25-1 CASSEASGADTQYF
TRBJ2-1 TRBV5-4 CASSFAFEQFF
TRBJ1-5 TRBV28 CASTEGLRRGQPQHF
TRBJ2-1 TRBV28 CASRKVYNEQFF
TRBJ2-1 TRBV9 CASSVATGTSGSGHEQFF
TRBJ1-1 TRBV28 CAGTTNTEAFF
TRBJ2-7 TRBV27 CASSTTSGRAYEQYF
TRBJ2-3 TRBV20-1 CSARPGLAGGPSDTQYF
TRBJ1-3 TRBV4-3 CASSQAPRSGNTIYF